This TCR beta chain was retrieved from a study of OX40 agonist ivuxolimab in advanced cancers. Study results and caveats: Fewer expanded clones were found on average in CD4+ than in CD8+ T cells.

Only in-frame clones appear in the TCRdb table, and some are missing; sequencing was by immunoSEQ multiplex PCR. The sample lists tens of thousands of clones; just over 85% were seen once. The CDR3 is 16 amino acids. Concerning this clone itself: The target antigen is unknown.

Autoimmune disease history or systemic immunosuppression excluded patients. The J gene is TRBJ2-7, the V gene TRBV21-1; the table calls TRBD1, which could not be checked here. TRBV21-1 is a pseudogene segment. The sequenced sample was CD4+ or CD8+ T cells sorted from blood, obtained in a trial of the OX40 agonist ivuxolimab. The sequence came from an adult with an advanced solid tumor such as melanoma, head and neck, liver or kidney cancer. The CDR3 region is CASSATTGGPSYEQYF. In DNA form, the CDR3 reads TGTGCCAGCAGCGCTACGACAGGGGGCCCCTCCTACGAGCAGTACTTC.